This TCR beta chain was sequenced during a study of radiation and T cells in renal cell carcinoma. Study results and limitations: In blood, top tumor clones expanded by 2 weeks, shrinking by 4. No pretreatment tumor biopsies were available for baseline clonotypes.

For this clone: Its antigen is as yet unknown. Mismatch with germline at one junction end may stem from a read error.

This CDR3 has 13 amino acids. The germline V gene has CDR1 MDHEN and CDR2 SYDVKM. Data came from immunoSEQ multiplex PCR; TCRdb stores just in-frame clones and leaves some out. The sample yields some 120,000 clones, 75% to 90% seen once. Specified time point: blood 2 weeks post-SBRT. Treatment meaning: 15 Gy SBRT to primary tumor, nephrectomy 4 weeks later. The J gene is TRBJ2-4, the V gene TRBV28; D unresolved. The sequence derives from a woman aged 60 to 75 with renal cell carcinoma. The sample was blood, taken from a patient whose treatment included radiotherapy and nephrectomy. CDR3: CASRYRATNIQYF. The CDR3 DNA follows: TGTGCCAGCAGATATCGAGCCACAAACATTCAGTACTTC.